This TCR beta chain comes out of a study of blood T cells in healthy people across ages. The V gene's germline CDR1 is SGHTS and CDR2 YDEGEE. The CDR3 extends over 13 amino acids. V lost 5 bases and J lost 5, with 13 bases in between. Combining a sample-barcoded 5' primer with a J-beta primer mix, a second PCR ran for roughly 7 to 11 cycles. A tag from a template-switch adaptor with 12 random nucleotides marked each cDNA molecule. Each CDR3 protein gets one entry after TCRdb re-called the 5' RACE reads with MiXCR. The table includes around 1,500,000 distinct CDR3 sequences, roughly 28% detected once. Points from the study as a whole: Significant beta diversity loss was already apparent by age around 36, declining roughly linearly. Diversity was estimated from one million T cells, and these estimates were considered underestimates. Among long-lived donors, naive CD4+ cells were more numerous and diversity higher than in aged donors.

With respect to this clonotype: Its antigen is currently unknown.

The receptor was isolated from a woman in her twenties or thirties in good health. The V and J genes are TRBV5-8 and TRBJ2-5; D perhaps matches TRBD2 (6 bases). The sequencing sample was made of blood. Here the CDR3 reads CASSGTSRETQYF. Here the CDR3 DNA reads TGTGCCAGCAGTGGAACTAGCCGGGAGACCCAGTACTTC.